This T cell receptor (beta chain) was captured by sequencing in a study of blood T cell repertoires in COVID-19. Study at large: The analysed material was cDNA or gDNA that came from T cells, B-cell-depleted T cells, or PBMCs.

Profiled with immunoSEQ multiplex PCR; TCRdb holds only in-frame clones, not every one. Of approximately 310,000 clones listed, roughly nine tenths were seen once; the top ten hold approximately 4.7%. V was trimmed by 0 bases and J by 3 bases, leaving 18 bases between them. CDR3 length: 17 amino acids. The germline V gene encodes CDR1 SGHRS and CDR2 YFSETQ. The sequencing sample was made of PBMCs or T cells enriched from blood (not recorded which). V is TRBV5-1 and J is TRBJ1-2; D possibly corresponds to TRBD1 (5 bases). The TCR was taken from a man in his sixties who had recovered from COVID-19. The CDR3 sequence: CASSLANLNQGHYGYTF. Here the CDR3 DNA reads TGCGCCAGCAGCTTGGCCAACTTGAATCAGGGTCACTATGGCTACACCTTC.